The sequence of this T cell receptor beta chain was determined in a study of CXCR3-negative and CXCR3-positive naive CD8 T cells. The study, taken as a whole, reports: CXCR3-positive naive cells had more hydrophobic TRB CDR3s than CXCR3-negative naive cells.

About this clonotype: What it recognizes is unknown.

Cells classed as naive CD8+ T cells were CD45RO-CCR7+CD27+CD95-. Via 5' RACE with UMI labels, TRB cDNA libraries were prepared. TCRdb re-called the 5' RACE reads, yielding one record per CDR3 amino acid sequence without DNA. The table for this sample gives over 100,000 distinct CDR3 sequences. Sequencing used naive CXCR3- CD8+ T cells from blood. The subset denotes: CD45RO-CCR7+CD27+CD95- naive CD8+ T cells lacking CXCR3 (TNR3-). The receptor comes from a human donor in good health. Some clones in this sample may be carry-over from other donors' samples.

The chain's CDR3 is CASSFNRGNTEAFF. The gene calls are TRBV6-5 and TRBJ1-1; TCRdb names TRBD1, which stays unverified in the absence of DNA. CDR1 is MNHEY, CDR2 SVGAGI, per germline. The CDR3 length is 14 residues.